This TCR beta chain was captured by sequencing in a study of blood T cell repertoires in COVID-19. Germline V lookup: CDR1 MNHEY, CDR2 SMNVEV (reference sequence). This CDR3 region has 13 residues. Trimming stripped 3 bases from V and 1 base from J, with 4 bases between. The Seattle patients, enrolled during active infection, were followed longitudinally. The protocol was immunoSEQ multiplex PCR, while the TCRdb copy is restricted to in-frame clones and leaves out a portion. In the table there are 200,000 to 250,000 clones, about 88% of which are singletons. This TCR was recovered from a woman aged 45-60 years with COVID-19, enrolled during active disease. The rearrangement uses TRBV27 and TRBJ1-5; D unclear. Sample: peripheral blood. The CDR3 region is CASSFKSNQPQHF. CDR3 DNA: TGTGCCAGCAGTTTTAAAAGCAATCAGCCCCAGCATTTT.